These 28 T cell receptor beta chains were sequenced from one sample in a study of T cell responses to AZD1222 COVID-19 vaccine. Method: immunoSEQ multiplex PCR; TCRdb's copy keeps in-frame clones and lacks some. The sample has under 90,000 clones, 80% to 90% seen once. Specimen: peripheral blood, collected 28 days after the second AZD1222 dose. The receptor set was obtained from an adult who received the AZD1222 COVID-19 vaccine.

The rearrangement links TRBV6-6 to TRBJ2-3, with 13 bases fitting TRBD2. V shed 6 bases, J shed 0 bases, and the junction held 15 bases outside the gene matches. CDR1 is MNHNY, CDR2 SVGAGI, per germline (reference sequence). The CDR3 length is 20 residues. The CDR3 DNA follows: TGTGCCAGCAGCGTCCGGACTAGCGGGAGCTGGGGTGTTAGCACAGATACGCAGTATTTT. This gives the protein CASSVRTSGSWGVSTDTQYF.

The chain carries TRBV7-9 and TRBJ2-7, with D possibly TRBD2 on 6 matching bases. The CDR3 is 17 amino acids. Between the trimmed V and J ends, which lost 2 bases and 3 bases, there was a span of 20 bases. Germline V gene lookup returns CDR1 SEHNR and CDR2 FQNEAQ (reference sequence). This CDR3 reads CASSLSPPQRAYYEQYF. CDR3 sequence (DNA): TGTGCCAGCAGCTTATCCCCCCCTCAGCGGGCCTACTACGAGCAGTACTTC.

The chain is built from TRBV5-4 and TRBJ2-3; 13 bases are shared with TRBD2. The CDR3 covers 17 residues. After removal of 4 bases from V and 0 bases from J, the junction contained 5 bases not matched to a gene. CDR1 and CDR2 (germline): SGHNT, YYREEE (reference sequence). CDR3 nucleotide sequence: TGTGCCAGCAGCACGGGACTAGCGGGATCAAGCACAGATACGCAGTATTTT. Translating gives CASSTGLAGSSTDTQYF.

The gene calls are TRBV4-1 and TRBJ2-5, with a possible D match to TRBD2 (6 bases). CDR3 length: 13 residues. V was cut by 4 bases and J by 4 bases, with 10 bases left in between. CDR1 is MGHRA, CDR2 YSYEKL, per germline. The DNA of the CDR3 is TGCGCCAGCAGCCTAGCGGCTGGAGAGACCCAGTACTTC. This sequence encodes CASSLAAGETQYF.

J is TRBJ1-1 and V is TRBV28; 8 nucleotides match TRBD1. The CDR3 consists of 15 residues. Germline CDR1 and CDR2: MDHEN and SYDVKM. V was pared by 4 bases and J by 5 bases, with 9 bases of the junction left unmatched. The CDR3 region has the DNA TGTGCCAGCAGTTCCTTTCGGACAGGGAGGACTGAAGCTTTCTTT. This encodes CASSSFRTGRTEAFF.

The chain combines TRBV28 with TRBJ1-2, with D uncertain. Germline CDR1 and CDR2: MDHEN and SYDVKM. The CDR3 sequence is 12 residues long. The V end lost 2 bases, the J end lost 5 bases, and 6 bases lay between the germline ends. CDR3 coding DNA: TGTGCCAGCAGTTTACAGGAGTATGGCTACACCTTC. Amino acids: CASSLQEYGYTF.

The chain carries TRBV19 and TRBJ1-5, with 11 positions matching TRBD1. Per the germline V gene, CDR1 is LNHDA and CDR2 is SQIVND (reference sequence). V shed 5 bases and J 4 bases; nucleotides not matched to a gene: 1. CDR3 length: 14 residues. The CDR3 DNA sequence: TGTGCCAGTAGTGGGGACAGGGGGAATCAGCCCCAGCATTTT. This translates into CASSGDRGNQPQHF. The complete variable domain, with remaining parts taken from reference TRBV19 and TRBJ1-5, reads DGGITQSPKYLFRKEGQNVTLSCEQNLNHDAMYWYRQDPGQGLRLIYYSQIVNDFQKGDIAEGYSVSREKKESFPLTVTSAQKNPTAFYLCASSGDRGNQPQHFGDGTRLSIL.

The CDR3 nucleotides are TGTGCCACCAGCAGATCCCCCAGATGGGAAGATGAGCAGTTCTTC. As protein: CATSRSPRWEDEQFF. V is TRBV15 and J is TRBJ2-1; D is unclear. CDR3 length: 15 amino acids. From germline, CDR1 is LNHNV and CDR2 YYDKDF (reference sequence). V was trimmed by 2 bases and J by 8 bases, leaving 16 bases between them.

The chain is built from TRBV20-1 and TRBJ2-3; D is undetermined. The V gene lost 3 bases and the J gene lost 0 bases, with 7 bases spanning the gap. The CDR3 length is 13 residues. Germline V gene data show CDR1 as DFQATT and CDR2 as SNEGSKA (reference sequence). The CDR3 spells CSASSPSTDTQYF. The CDR3 DNA follows: TGCAGTGCTAGTAGCCCTAGCACAGATACGCAGTATTTT.

The rearrangement joins TRBV11-3 to TRBJ2-1; D unclear. Germline V CDR1 and CDR2: SGHNT, YENEEA. The CDR3 totals 13 residues. The germline V and J ends were trimmed by 0 bases and 7 bases, with 7 bases remaining between them. CDR3 DNA: TGTGCCAGCAGCTTAGAAACAGATAATGAGCAGTTCTTC. Translated, it gives CASSLETDNEQFF.

The rearrangement links TRBV7-9 to TRBJ2-3; 12 bases match TRBD2. The V gene's germline CDR1 is SEHNR and CDR2 FQNEAQ (reference sequence). This CDR3 comprises 16 residues. Trimming cost V 4 bases and J 3 bases; bases outside gene matches: 5. The CDR3 here is CASSSPLAGGTDTQYF. Here the CDR3 DNA reads TGTGCCAGCAGCTCCCCTCTAGCGGGAGGGACAGATACGCAGTATTTT. The full variable domain, its missing parts supplied by reference TRBV7-9 and TRBJ2-3, is DTGVSQNPRHKITKRGQNVTFRCDPISEHNRLYWYRQTLGQGPEFLTYFQNEAQLEKSRLLSDRFSAERPKGSFSTLEIQRTEQGDSAMYLCASSSPLAGGTDTQYFGPGTRLTVL.

This CDR3 reads CASSPLDWNTDTQYF. The CDR3 nucleotides read TGTGCCAGCAGCCCACTGGACTGGAACACAGATACGCAGTATTTT. V gene TRBV21-1 combines with J gene TRBJ2-3; the table's D call, TRBD2, was not checked against the DNA. TRBV21-1 is a pseudogene segment. The CDR3 runs to 15 residues.

The V call is TRBV5-5, the J call TRBJ1-1; D is uncertain. Trimming removed 0 bases from V and 3 bases from J, with 6 bases in between. This CDR3 spans 13 amino acids. Germline assignment: CDR1 SGHKS and CDR2 YYEKEE (reference sequence). In DNA form, the CDR3 reads TGTGCCAGCAGCTTGGAACAATACACTGAAGCTTTCTTT. This sequence encodes CASSLEQYTEAFF.

In this sample, this clone turned up once. The chain joins TRBV7-9 to TRBJ1-5; no reliable D call. Germline V lookup: CDR1 SEHNR, CDR2 FQNEAQ (reference sequence). With 2 bases removed from V and 3 bases from J, the gap between germline ends came to 8 bases. The CDR3 extends over 14 amino acids. The CDR3 loop reads CASSLSTSNQPQHF. CDR3 sequence (DNA): TGTGCCAGCAGCTTAAGTACGTCCAATCAGCCCCAGCATTTT.

The chain's CDR3 is CASSLDFRTSGDSDTQYF. The DNA of the CDR3 is TGTGCCAGCAGCTTAGATTTTAGGACTAGCGGAGATTCAGATACGCAGTATTTT. The genes are TRBV7-8 and TRBJ2-3, with 10 bases identical to TRBD2. After removal of 1 base from V and 4 bases from J, the junction contained 11 bases not matched to a gene. This CDR3 has 18 amino acids. Germline lookup yields CDR1 SGHVS and CDR2 FQNEAQ.

This rearrangement joins TRBV7-2 to TRBJ1-5; D is unclear. This CDR3 contains 13 residues. Trimming took 1 base from V and 5 from J, leaving 6 bases between them. Germline V gene lookup returns CDR1 SGHTA and CDR2 FQGNSA. DNA of the CDR3: TGTGCCAGCAGCTTAGTTGGGGATCAGCCCCAGCATTTT. Translation: CASSLVGDQPQHF.

The gene calls are TRBV7-2 and TRBJ1-2; TRBD1 aligns across 9 bases. Germline V gene data show CDR1 as SGHTA and CDR2 as FQGNSA. With V trimmed by 6 bases and J by 8 bases, 7 bases remained unmatched. The CDR3 has 13 residues. CDR3 protein: CASSAGTGFGYTF. The CDR3 region has the DNA TGTGCCAGCAGTGCTGGGACAGGGTTCGGCTACACCTTC.

This clone appeared a single time. This chain joins TRBV11-2 and TRBJ1-1; TRBD1 aligns across 7 bases. J lost 6 bases, V lost 7 bases, and 11 bases had no gene match. The CDR3 extends over 14 amino acids. The germline V gene has CDR1 SGHAT and CDR2 FQNNGV. The CDR3 loop reads CASTQGGEPAEAFF. The CDR3 nucleotides are TGTGCCAGCACCCAAGGGGGCGAACCGGCTGAAGCTTTCTTT.

This rearrangement joins TRBV5-1 to TRBJ2-3; D is perhaps TRBD2 (7 bases). CDR3 length: 15 residues. Trimming took off 4 bases at V and 8 bases at J, with 20 bases between the two ends. Per the germline V gene, CDR1 is SGHRS and CDR2 is YFSETQ. The CDR3 region is CASSAGRGQTGTQYF. DNA of the CDR3: TGCGCCAGCAGCGCCGGGCGGGGGCAGACGGGTACGCAGTATTTT.

The V gene is TRBV7-9, the J gene TRBJ1-1; D perhaps matches TRBD1 (6 bases). Per the germline V gene, CDR1 is SEHNR and CDR2 is FQNEAQ (reference sequence). The CDR3 has 16 residues. The germline V and J ends were trimmed by 5 bases and 0 bases, with 16 bases remaining between them. As DNA, the CDR3 is TGTGCCAGCAGCGGGCGACAGGTTTCCATGAACACTGAAGCTTTCTTT. Its translation is CASSGRQVSMNTEAFF.

CDR3 in DNA: TGTGCCAGCAGCAATCACGGGGGGAACACCGGGGAGCTGTTTTTT. Its translation is CASSNHGGNTGELFF. This sequence joins TRBV9 and TRBJ2-2; D perhaps matches TRBD2 (6 bases). From germline, CDR1 is SGDLS and CDR2 YYNGEE. Trimming cost V 4 bases and J 1 base, with 11 bases left between them. CDR3 length: 15 amino acids.

This clone is a singleton in its sample. The chain links TRBV15 to TRBJ1-5; D may be TRBD1 (5 bases). This CDR3 comprises 17 residues. V was trimmed by 3 bases and J by 7 bases, leaving 22 bases between them. Per the germline V gene, CDR1 is LNHNV and CDR2 is YYDKDF (reference sequence). CDR3 sequence reads: CATSSPGSFWGGQPQHF. DNA for the CDR3: TGTGCCACCAGCAGCCCTGGATCGTTTTGGGGGGGGCAGCCCCAGCATTTT. The whole variable domain, remainder taken from reference TRBV15 and TRBJ1-5, is DAMVIQNPRYQVTQFGKPVTLSCSQTLNHNVMYWYQQKSSQAPKLLFHYYDKDFNNEADTPDNFQSRRPNTSFCFLDIRSPGLGDTAMYLCATSSPGSFWGGQPQHFGDGTRLSIL.

The chain couples TRBV4-3 to TRBJ2-7; maybe TRBD2 (5 bases). The germline V gene encodes CDR1 LGHNA and CDR2 YSLEER. V was shortened by 3 bases and J by 6 bases, with 6 bases between the two germline ends. The CDR3 spans 11 residues. The CDR3 region has the DNA TGCGCCAGCAGCCACAGCGGCGAGCAGTACTTC. Its translation is CASSHSGEQYF.

J is TRBJ2-1 and V is TRBV24-1; TRBD1 might be the D (6 bases). Germline V CDR1 and CDR2: KGHDR, SFDVKD. The ends were cut back, 5 bases at V and 12 bases at J, with 10 bases in the middle. This CDR3 comprises 11 residues. The CDR3, as DNA: TGTGCCACCAGTGGGGGGCTGGGGCAGTTCTTC. It codes for CATSGGLGQFF.

V and J are TRBV4-3 and TRBJ1-2; weak D call: TRBD1 (5 bases). The CDR3 runs 13 residues. Trimming left V 0 bases short and J 8 bases short, with 10 bases between. CDR1 LGHNA and CDR2 YSLEER come from the germline V gene. CDR3: CASSQERGDGYTF. The DNA of the CDR3 is TGCGCCAGCAGCCAAGAAAGAGGGGACGGCTACACCTTC.

This chain joins TRBV2 and TRBJ1-2; 8 nucleotides match TRBD1. V lost 3 bases to trimming and J lost 3 bases; unmatched junction nucleotides: 9. Germline lookup yields CDR1 SNHLY and CDR2 FYNNEI. The CDR3 is 16 amino acids. The CDR3 reads CASSEMTGARDYGYTF. For the CDR3, the DNA is TGTGCCAGCAGTGAGATGACAGGGGCCAGAGACTATGGCTACACCTTC.

V and J are TRBV13 and TRBJ2-7, with 9 nucleotides matching TRBD2. With V trimmed by 5 bases and J by 4 bases, 9 bases remained unmatched. CDR1 is PRHDT, CDR2 FYEKMQ, per germline (reference sequence). The CDR3 length is 15 residues. Here the CDR3 reads CASSIASGMLYEQYF. CDR3 bases: TGTGCCAGCAGCATCGCTAGCGGGATGTTGTACGAGCAGTACTTC.

This chain connects TRBV11-2 to TRBJ2-1, with TRBD2 as a possible D gene (5 bases). The germline V gene encodes CDR1 SGHAT and CDR2 FQNNGV. The CDR3 runs to 13 residues. Between the trimmed V and J ends, which lost 2 bases and 9 bases, there was a span of 11 bases. The CDR3 nucleotides are TGTGCCAGCAGCTTACCTACTAGTTTTGAGCAGTTCTTC. Translated: CASSLPTSFEQFF.